This TCR beta chain emerged from a study of vaccination effects on CD4 cells after COVID-19. Notes on the study in general: Infection- and vaccine-induced clones contracted markedly late after vaccination. Healthy vaccinees' vaccine-induced clones included only 1 of 255 that recognized common cold coronaviruses.

The repertoire was sequenced with immunoSEQ multiplex PCR; TCRdb's copy has only in-frame clones and lacks some. This table holds under 65,000 clones, around 75% found once. In germline, CDR1 is LNHDA, CDR2 SQIVND (reference sequence). V lost 8 bases to trimming and J lost 1 base, with 17 bases between them. CDR3 length: 15 amino acids. To note about this clone: Its antigen is currently unknown.

Under the ViraFEST assay, PBMC were stimulated with viral peptide pools so that antigen-specific CD4+ T cells expanded. Sequencing was performed afterwards. The culture ran for 10 days before CD4+ T cells were isolated. Wells of roughly 1.9 million PBMC each were grown with about 9.8 IU/ml IL-2 and about 10 ug/ml peptides. Half-medium exchanges with IL-2 medium took place on days 3 and 7. The chain joins TRBV19 to TRBJ1-1; tentatively, D is TRBD1 (5 bases). The sample was CD4+ T cells from PBMCs cultured with HCoV-229E spike peptides, taken before COVID-19 vaccination. The source of this sequence is a human donor who received a COVID-19 vaccine. The CDR3 spells CASFSGLTRNTEAFF. The CDR3 nucleotides are TGTGCCAGTTTTTCGGGGCTCACCCGGAACACTGAAGCTTTCTTT.